This TCR beta chain was identified in a study of memory CD4+ T cells and cytomegalovirus serostatus. V was cut by 1 base and J by 4 bases, with 11 bases left in between. The CDR3 runs 14 residues. Per the germline V gene, CDR1 is SGHRS and CDR2 is YFSETQ. Single viable CD3+CD4+CD8-CD45RO+ cells were sorted as the memory CD4+ T cells. Per the authors' pipeline: After removing out-of-frame reads, over 2 million distinct TCRbeta sequences remained. TCRdb keeps only in-frame clones here, not all; method: immunoSEQ multiplex PCR. V, J and clone size are taken as reported in that table, and D and trimming were inferred from the DNA itself. The data hold 45,000 to 60,000 clones, with roughly four fifths observed a single time. General observations from the study: CMV serostatus prediction reached median AUC around 0.94, or 0.89 with US-trained model. Of under 200 reported CMV TCRbeta sequences, about 70 were found in memory CD4+ repertoires.

This clone has only one observation. The antigen remains undetermined. The chain is built from TRBV5-1 and TRBJ1-2; tentatively, D is TRBD1 (5 bases). The TCR was taken from an adult in good health and CMV-seropositive. The sample taken for sequencing was memory CD4+ T cells from blood. The CDR3 bases are TGCGCCAGCAGCTTGACGACAGAGACCTATGGCTACACCTTC. The encoded protein is CASSLTTETYGYTF.